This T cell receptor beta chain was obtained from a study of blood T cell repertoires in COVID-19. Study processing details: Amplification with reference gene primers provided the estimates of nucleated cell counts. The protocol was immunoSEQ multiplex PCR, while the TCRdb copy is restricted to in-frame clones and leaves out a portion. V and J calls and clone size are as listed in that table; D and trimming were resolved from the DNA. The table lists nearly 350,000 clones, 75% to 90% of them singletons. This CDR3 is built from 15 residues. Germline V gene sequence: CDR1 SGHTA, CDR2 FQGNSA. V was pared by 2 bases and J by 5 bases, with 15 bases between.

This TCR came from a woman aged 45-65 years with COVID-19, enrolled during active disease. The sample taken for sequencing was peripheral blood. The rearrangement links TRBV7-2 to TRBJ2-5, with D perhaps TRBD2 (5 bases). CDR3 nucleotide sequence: TGTGCCAGCAGCTTAATTGGTATTAGCGAGGAGACCCAGTACTTC. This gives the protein CASSLIGISEETQYF. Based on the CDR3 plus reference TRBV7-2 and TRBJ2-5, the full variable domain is GAGVSQSPSNKVTEKGKDVELRCDPISGHTALYWYRQSLGQGLEFLIYFQGNSAPDKSGLPSDRFSAERTGGSVSTLTIQRTQQEDSAVYLCASSLIGISEETQYFGPGTRLLVL.